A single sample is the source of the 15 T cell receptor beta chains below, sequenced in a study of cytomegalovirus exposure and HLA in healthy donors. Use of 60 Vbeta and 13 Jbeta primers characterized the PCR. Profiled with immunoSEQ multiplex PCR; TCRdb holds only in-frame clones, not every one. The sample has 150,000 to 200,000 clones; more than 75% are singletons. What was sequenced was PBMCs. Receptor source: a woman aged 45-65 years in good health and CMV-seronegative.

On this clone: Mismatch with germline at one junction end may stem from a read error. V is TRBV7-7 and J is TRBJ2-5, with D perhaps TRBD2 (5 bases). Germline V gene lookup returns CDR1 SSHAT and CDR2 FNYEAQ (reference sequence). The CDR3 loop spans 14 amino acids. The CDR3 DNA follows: TGTGCTAGCAGCAGGACTGGCCGCCAAGAGACCCAGTACTTC. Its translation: CASSRTGRQETQYF. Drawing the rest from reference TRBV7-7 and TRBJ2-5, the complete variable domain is GAGVSQSPRYKVTKRGQDVTLRCDPISSHATLYWYQQALGQGPEFLTYFNYEAQPDKSGLPSDRFSAERPEGSISTLTIQRTEQRDSAMYRCASSRTGRQETQYFGPGTRLLVL.

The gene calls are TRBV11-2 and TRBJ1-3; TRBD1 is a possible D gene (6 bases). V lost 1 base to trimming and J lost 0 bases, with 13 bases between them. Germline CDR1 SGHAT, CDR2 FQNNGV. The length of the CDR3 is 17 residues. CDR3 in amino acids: CASSLGVLDSSGNTIYF. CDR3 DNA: TGTGCCAGCAGCTTAGGTGTCCTGGACAGCTCTGGAAACACCATATATTTT.

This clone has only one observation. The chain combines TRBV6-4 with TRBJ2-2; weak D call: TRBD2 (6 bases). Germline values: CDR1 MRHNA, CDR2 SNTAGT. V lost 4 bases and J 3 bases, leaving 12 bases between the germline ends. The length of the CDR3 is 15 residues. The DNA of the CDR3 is TGTGCCAGCAGTGCTTCCGGGACTCACACCGGGGAGCTGTTTTTT. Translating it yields CASSASGTHTGELFF.

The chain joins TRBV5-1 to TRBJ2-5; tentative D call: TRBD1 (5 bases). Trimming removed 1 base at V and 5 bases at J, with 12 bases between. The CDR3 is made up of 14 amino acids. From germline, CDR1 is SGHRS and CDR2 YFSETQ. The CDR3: CASSLFAGSETQYF. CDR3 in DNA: TGCGCCAGCAGCTTGTTCGCAGGGTCGGAGACCCAGTACTTC.

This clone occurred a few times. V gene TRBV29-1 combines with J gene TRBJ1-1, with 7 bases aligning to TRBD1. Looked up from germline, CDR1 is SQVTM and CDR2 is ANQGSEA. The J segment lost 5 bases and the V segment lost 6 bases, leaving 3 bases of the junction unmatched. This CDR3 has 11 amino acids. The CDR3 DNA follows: TGCAGCGTCGAGACAGGGACTGAAGCTTTCTTT. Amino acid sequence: CSVETGTEAFF.

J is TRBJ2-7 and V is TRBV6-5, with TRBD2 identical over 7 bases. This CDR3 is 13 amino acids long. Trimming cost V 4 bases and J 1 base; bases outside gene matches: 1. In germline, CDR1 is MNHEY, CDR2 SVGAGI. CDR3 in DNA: TGTGCCAGCAGTTTAGCGGGTTCCTACGAGCAGTACTTC. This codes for CASSLAGSYEQYF.

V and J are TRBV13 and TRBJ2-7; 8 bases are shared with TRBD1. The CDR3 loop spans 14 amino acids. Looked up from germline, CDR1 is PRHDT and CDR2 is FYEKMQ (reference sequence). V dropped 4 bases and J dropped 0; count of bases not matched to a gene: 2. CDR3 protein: CASSSGTGSYEQYF. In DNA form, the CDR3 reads TGTGCCAGCAGCTCCGGGACAGGCTCCTACGAGCAGTACTTC. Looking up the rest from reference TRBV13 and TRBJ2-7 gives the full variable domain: AAGVIQSPRHLIKEKRETATLKCYPIPRHDTVYWYQQGPGQDPQFLISFYEKMQSDKGSIPDRFSAQQFSDYHSELNMSSLELGDSALYFCASSSGTGSYEQYFGPGTRLTVT.

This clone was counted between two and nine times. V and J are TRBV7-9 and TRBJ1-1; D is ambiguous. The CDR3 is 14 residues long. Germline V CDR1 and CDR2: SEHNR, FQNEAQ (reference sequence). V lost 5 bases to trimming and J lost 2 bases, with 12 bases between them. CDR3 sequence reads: CASSARGTNTEAFF. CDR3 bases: TGTGCCAGCAGCGCACGGGGAACAAACACTGAAGCTTTCTTT.

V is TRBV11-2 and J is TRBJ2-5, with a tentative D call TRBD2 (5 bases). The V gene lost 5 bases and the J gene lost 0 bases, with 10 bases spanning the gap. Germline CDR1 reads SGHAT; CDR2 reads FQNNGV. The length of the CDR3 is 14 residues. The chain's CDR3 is CASSPLRDQETQYF. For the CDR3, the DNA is TGTGCCAGCAGCCCTCTGCGGGACCAAGAGACCCAGTACTTC. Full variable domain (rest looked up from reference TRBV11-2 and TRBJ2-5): EAGVAQSPRYKIIEKRQSVAFWCNPISGHATLYWYQQILGQGPKLLIQFQNNGVVDDSQLPKDRFSAERLKGVDSTLKIQPAKLEDSAVYLCASSPLRDQETQYFGPGTRLLVL.

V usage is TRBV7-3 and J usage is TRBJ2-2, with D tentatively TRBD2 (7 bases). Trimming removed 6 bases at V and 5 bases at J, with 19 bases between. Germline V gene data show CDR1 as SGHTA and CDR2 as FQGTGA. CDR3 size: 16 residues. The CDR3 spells CASSRGPEGGTGELFF. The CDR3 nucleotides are TGTGCCAGCAGTCGAGGGCCCGAGGGGGGGACCGGGGAGCTGTTTTTT.

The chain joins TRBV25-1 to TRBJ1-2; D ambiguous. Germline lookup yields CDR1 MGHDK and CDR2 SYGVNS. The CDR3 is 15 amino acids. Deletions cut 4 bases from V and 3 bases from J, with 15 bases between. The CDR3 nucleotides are TGTGCCAGCAGTGCCCTCGGTGACACTTACTATGGCTACACCTTC. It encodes CASSALGDTYYGYTF.

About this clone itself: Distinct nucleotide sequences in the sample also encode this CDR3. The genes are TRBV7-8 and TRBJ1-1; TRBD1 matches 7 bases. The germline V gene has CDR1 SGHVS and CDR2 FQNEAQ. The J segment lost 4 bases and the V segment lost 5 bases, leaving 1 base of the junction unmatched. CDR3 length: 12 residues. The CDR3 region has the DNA TGTGCCAGCAGCCACAGGGGCACTGAAGCTTTCTTT. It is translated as CASSHRGTEAFF.

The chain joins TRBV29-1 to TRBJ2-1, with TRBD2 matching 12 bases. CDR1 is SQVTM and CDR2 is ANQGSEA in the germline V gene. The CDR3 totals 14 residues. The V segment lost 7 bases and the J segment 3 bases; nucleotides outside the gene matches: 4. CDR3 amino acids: CSALTSGSYNEQFF. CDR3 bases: TGCAGCGCCCTGACTAGCGGGAGCTACAATGAGCAGTTCTTC.

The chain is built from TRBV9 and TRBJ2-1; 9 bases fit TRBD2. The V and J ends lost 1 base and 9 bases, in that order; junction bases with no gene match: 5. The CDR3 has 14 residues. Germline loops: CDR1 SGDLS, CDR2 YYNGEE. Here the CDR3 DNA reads TGTGCCAGCAGCGTATTTAGCGGGAGAGGTGAGCAGTTCTTC. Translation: CASSVFSGRGEQFF.

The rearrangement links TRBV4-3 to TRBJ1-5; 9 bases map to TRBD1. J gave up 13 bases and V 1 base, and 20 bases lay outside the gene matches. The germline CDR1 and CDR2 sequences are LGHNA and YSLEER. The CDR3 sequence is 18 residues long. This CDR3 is CASSQVTPWTGEAGEQHF. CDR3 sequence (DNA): TGCGCCAGCAGCCAAGTCACCCCCTGGACAGGGGAGGCCGGTGAACAGCATTTT.